This is a list of T cell receptor beta chains from one sample in a study of CD8 T cells in Susac syndrome. TCRdb reprocessed the immunoSEQ multiplex PCR reads via MiXCR and lists one record per CDR3 protein. The repertoire holds around 190,000 distinct CDR3 sequences, about 93% seen once, with 0.1% in the top ten. Sequenced material: CD4+ T cells from PBMCs. Source of these receptors: a human donor in good health. Each CDR3 is given with its conserved first and last residue. The D gene is left open where the match is weak. Clone size, where shown, is once, few, many, or a class for clones that have expanded.

D gene,clone size,CDR3 length,V gene,J gene,CDR3 DNA,CDR3 protein
.,.,13,TRBV29-1,TRBJ1-5,TGCAGCGTTTACGAGGGTGGCAATCAGCCCCAGCATTTT,CSVYEGGNQPQHF
.,.,14,TRBV30,TRBJ1-3,TGTGCCTGGAGCCCGGCGGCTTCTGGAAACACCATATATTTT,CAWSPAASGNTIYF
.,.,13,TRBV14,TRBJ2-3,TGTGCCAGCAGCCCCTTCGATGGGGGTACGCAGTATTTT,CASSPFDGGTQYF
TRBD1,.,17,TRBV5-6,TRBJ1-6,TGTGCCAGCAGCTTTGATCCAGGGGGGCTAGGGAATTCACCCCTCCACTTT,CASSFDPGGLGNSPLHF
.,few,12,TRBV7-8,TRBJ2-2,TGTGCCAGCAGCACTTACACCGGGGAGCTGTTTTTT,CASSTYTGELFF
.,once,14,TRBV7-2,TRBJ2-3,TGTGCCAGCAGCATTAGCGGAGGCACAGATACGCAGTATTTT,CASSISGGTDTQYF
.,.,16,TRBV6-2/TRBV6-3,TRBJ1-1,TGTGCCAGCAGTTACCCGGGGGGACTTAAGAACACTGAAGCTTTCTTT,CASSYPGGLKNTEAFF
TRBD1,.,15,TRBV7-9,TRBJ1-4,TGTGCCAGCAGCCGCGCAGGGGGCGTAGGGAGAAAACTGTTTTTT,CASSRAGGVGRKLFF
.,.,15,TRBV7-2,TRBJ2-3,TGTGCCAGCAGCGCCACAGGGTGGAATGCAGATACGCAGTATTTT,CASSATGWNADTQYF
TRBD2,few,14,TRBV20-1,TRBJ2-5,TGCAGTGCCCCTCTAGCGGGGGGAGGAGAGACCCAGTACTTC,CSAPLAGGGETQYF
TRBD1,.,16,TRBV6-5,TRBJ1-6,TGTGCCAGCAGTTACCCCAGGACAGGGGGTAATTCACCCCTCCACTTT,CASSYPRTGGNSPLHF
.,once,16,TRBV27,TRBJ1-6,TGTGCCAGCAGTTTTAGAGGGGGGACCTATAATTCACCCCTCCACTTT,CASSFRGGTYNSPLHF
.,.,16,TRBV7-2,TRBJ2-5,TGTGCCAGCAGCTTAGGACGGGGGCTATCGGGGGAGACCCAGTACTTC,CASSLGRGLSGETQYF
.,.,15,TRBV6-5,TRBJ1-6,TGTGCCAGCAGCTACTTCAGGCCAGGGGATTCACCCCTCCACTTT,CASSYFRPGDSPLHF
.,.,16,TRBV9,TRBJ1-6,TGTGCCAGCAGCGCAAAAGCGAGGCAGTATAATTCACCCCTCCACTTT,CASSAKARQYNSPLHF
.,.,17,TRBV15,TRBJ2-5,TGTGCCACCAGCAGAGATATCCCGCGGGGCCGGGGGGAGACCCAGTACTTC,CATSRDIPRGRGETQYF
.,.,14,TRBV12-3/TRBV12-4,TRBJ2-5,TGTGCCAGCAGGATCGGGCCCAGGGGAGAGACCCAGTACTTC,CASRIGPRGETQYF
.,.,17,TRBV15,TRBJ2-5,TGTGCCACCAGCAGAGATACTGCGGGGGCCTACCAAGAGACCCAGTACTTC,CATSRDTAGAYQETQYF
.,once,16,TRBV4-1,TRBJ1-1,TGCGCCAGCAGCCAAGAGGCGGGGTTCCCGGGGAAGGAAGCTTTCTTT,CASSQEAGFPGKEAFF
.,few,11,TRBV7-2,TRBJ2-3,TGTGCCAGCTCACCACAAGATACGCAGTATTTT,CASSPQDTQYF
TRBD1,.,13,TRBV6-5,TRBJ1-1,TGTGCCAGCAGTCCCTGGACAGGGAATGAAGCTTTCTTT,CASSPWTGNEAFF
.,.,11,TRBV7-9,TRBJ1-1,TGTGCCAGCAGCTTAGTTGACGAAGCTTTCTTT,CASSLVDEAFF
TRBD1,.,18,TRBV27,TRBJ2-6,TGTGCCAGCAGTCTAAGACAGGGCACAGGGTCTGGGGCCAACGTCCTGACTTTC,CASSLRQGTGSGANVLTF
TRBD2,.,15,TRBV20-1,TRBJ2-5,TGCAGTGCTGGCCCTAGCGGGAGGAATCAAGAGACCCAGTACTTC,CSAGPSGRNQETQYF
.,.,13,TRBV2,TRBJ2-5,TGTGCCAGCAGTGCGAGCTTCCAAGAGACCCAGTACTTC,CASSASFQETQYF
.,.,14,TRBV27,TRBJ2-5,TGTGCCAGCAGCTATAGGGGGGGTCAAGAGACCCAGTACTTC,CASSYRGGQETQYF
.,.,11,TRBV7-8,TRBJ2-5,TGTGCCAGCAGCACCCACGGAGCCCAGTACTTC,CASSTHGAQYF
TRBD1,.,15,TRBV19,TRBJ1-5,TGTGCCAGTACCGAGGGTGTAGGGGGCAGACAGCCCCAGCATTTT,CASTEGVGGRQPQHF
TRBD2,.,15,TRBV20-1,TRBJ2-3,TGCAGTGCGGGACTAGCGGGGGGCCGCACAGATACGCAGTATTTT,CSAGLAGGRTDTQYF
.,once,13,TRBV6-4,TRBJ2-3,TGTGCCAGCAGTGACCTATCAGGTCAGGCGCAGTATTTT,CASSDLSGQAQYF
.,.,20,TRBV3-1,TRBJ1-6,TGTGCCGGCAGCCAAGATTTAAGGATACAGCGCAGCTCCTATAATTCACCCCTCCACTTT,CAGSQDLRIQRSSYNSPLHF
TRBD1,once,14,TRBV5-1,TRBJ1-1,TGCGCCAGCAGCGAGGACAGGGCTAACACTGAAGCTTTCTTT,CASSEDRANTEAFF
.,.,18,TRBV12-3/TRBV12-4,TRBJ2-1,TGTGCCAGCAGTTTACGGTTACGAGTGGCGGGGGCTCATAATGAGCAGTTCTTC,CASSLRLRVAGAHNEQFF
TRBD2,.,16,TRBV28,TRBJ2-2,TGTGCCAGCAGACTAGGACTAGCGGGTAACACCGGGGAGCTGTTTTTT,CASRLGLAGNTGELFF
.,.,14,TRBV20-1,TRBJ2-1,TGCAGTGCTAGAGATCGGGTTTCGGGATATGAGCAGTTCTTC,CSARDRVSGYEQFF
TRBD1,.,14,TRBV5-6,TRBJ2-2,TGTGCCAGCAGCTTTCAGGGGGTCACCGGGGAGCTGTTTTTT,CASSFQGVTGELFF
TRBD1,.,14,TRBV28,TRBJ2-2,TGTGCCAGCACCTTCGACAGGGTCACCGGGGAGCTGTTTTTT,CASTFDRVTGELFF
.,.,16,TRBV9,TRBJ1-6,TGTGCCAGCAGCGTAGGGGTCGTGGGGAGGAATTCACCCCTCCACTTT,CASSVGVVGRNSPLHF
TRBD2,.,14,TRBV28,TRBJ2-3,TGTGCCAGCAGTAAGCGGGGGGACACAGATACGCAGTATTTT,CASSKRGDTDTQYF
TRBD2,.,12,TRBV6-1,TRBJ2-1,TGTGCCAGCAGTGAACTAGCGGGGAGGCAGTTCTTC,CASSELAGRQFF
.,.,17,TRBV4-2,TRBJ1-2,TGTGCCAGCAGCCAAGATCTAGGGTTGGTAGCTAACTATGGCTACACCTTC,CASSQDLGLVANYGYTF
.,.,15,TRBV10-3,TRBJ2-4,TGTGCCATCAGTGACAGCGGTCTAGCCAAAAACATTCAGTACTTC,CAISDSGLAKNIQYF
.,.,17,TRBV13,TRBJ1-1,TGTGCCAGCAGCTTAGCCCGAGGGATGCTTGCGGACACTGAAGCTTTCTTT,CASSLARGMLADTEAFF
.,.,15,TRBV2,TRBJ2-3,TGTGCCAGCAAGCGACTAGACCTTAGCACAGATACGCAGTATTTT,CASKRLDLSTDTQYF
.,once,15,TRBV5-6,TRBJ2-1,TGTGCCAGCAGGGGGGGGCCCAACGGGTACAATGAGCAGTTCTTC,CASRGGPNGYNEQFF
TRBD2,.,12,TRBV29-1,TRBJ2-1,TGCAGCGTAAGCGCGGGGGTGGATGAGCAGTTCTTC,CSVSAGVDEQFF
.,.,18,TRBV27,TRBJ1-6,TGTGCCAGCAGTTCCCTACAATCCATCACGGCGGCGAATTCACCCCTCCACTTT,CASSSLQSITAANSPLHF
.,few,15,TRBV7-2,TRBJ1-6,TGTGCCAGCAGCTTTGAGAGCTCCTATAATTCACCCCTCCACTTT,CASSFESSYNSPLHF
.,.,11,TRBV9,TRBJ1-3,TGTGCCAGCAGCCACCGAAACACCATATATTTT,CASSHRNTIYF
.,.,14,TRBV7-9,TRBJ2-7,TGTGCCAGCAGCCTGAGCGCGGCCTCCTACGAGCAGTACTTC,CASSLSAASYEQYF
.,few,15,TRBV12-3/TRBV12-4,TRBJ2-4,TGTGCCAGCAGTTTTAGGGCATTAGCCAAAAACATTCAGTACTTC,CASSFRALAKNIQYF
.,.,18,TRBV29-1,TRBJ2-1,TGCAGCACCCCGGGCCAGGCAGGGGAACCGAGCTCCTACAATGAGCAGTTCTTC,CSTPGQAGEPSSYNEQFF
.,.,14,TRBV19,TRBJ1-1,TGTGCCAGTAGTTGGTCAGTCACGAACACTGAAGCTTTCTTT,CASSWSVTNTEAFF